This entry is about one T cell receptor beta chain. MiXCR was run by TCRdb on the 5' RACE reads, yielding one entry per CDR3 protein. The sample carries hundreds of thousands of distinct CDR3 sequences, 21% recorded once. The entry originates in a study of identical twins. The V gene's germline CDR1 is LGHDT and CDR2 YNNKEL (reference sequence). The CDR3 is 15 residues long. Trimming took 2 bases from V and 5 from J, leaving 16 bases between them. The same sample was also studied in work on T cells expressing NK-cell markers.

The TCR was taken from a woman in her late teens or twenties in good health. Sequenced material: PBMCs. This rearrangement joins TRBV3-1 to TRBJ2-7; tentatively, D is TRBD2 (7 bases). CDR3 region: CASSQWIGGENEQYF. CDR3 DNA: TGTGCCAGCAGCCAATGGATAGGGGGGGAGAACGAGCAGTACTTC.